These 30 T cell receptor delta chains were sequenced from one sample in a study of gamma-delta T cells after stem cell transplantation (dated by TCRdb to 2015 to 2016). Receptor amplification or capture employed RT-PCR. TCRdb lists the instrument as Illumina MiSeq. Public reads were reanalyzed in TCRdb with CATT, and rows carrying the same DNA were merged afterwards. This sample comprises 2,000 or so delta-chain clones, approximately 0.32% of them detected only once. The ten largest clones capture over 15% of the sample. Sequencing input: gamma-delta T cells. These receptors originate from a human donor. It is not recorded whose cells these are; they may come from a transplant donor.

This clone is judged medium-sized (0.01 to 0.1%). The chain is built from TRDV2 and TRDJ1; TRDD3 matches at 8 bases. There are 21 residues in the CDR3. Trimming took 3 bases from V and 0 from J; bases not matched to a gene: 23. CDR1 GEAIGNYY and CDR2 EKD come from the germline V gene. CDR3 amino acids: CACDPLRSGDTPSANTDKLIF. The CDR3 region has the DNA TGTGCCTGTGACCCCTTACGTTCAGGGGATACCCCCTCAGCGAACACCGATAAACTCATCTTT.

A few counts support this clone. TCRdb has a much larger clone's protein, which differs at residue 16 from the translation of this DNA, likely because of a read error; what is shown is the protein translated from the DNA. The rearrangement uses TRDV2 and TRDJ1; 8 positions match TRDD3. The CDR3 runs 17 residues. Germline V gene data show CDR1 as GEAIGNYY and CDR2 as EKD. CDR3 in DNA: TGTGCCTGTGACAGGTTGGAGGGATACGGGGGAACCGATAAACTCACCTTT. Amino acid sequence: CACDRLEGYGGTDKLTF.

Worth noting for this clone: TCRdb's entry gives the protein of a much larger clone, which mismatches this DNA's translation at residue 4, likely from a read error; the protein reported here is translated from the DNA. The chain links TRDV2 to TRDJ1, with 12 positions matching TRDD3. CDR1 GEAIGNYY and CDR2 EKD come from the germline V gene. The ends lost 7 bases at V and 1 base at J; junction bases unmatched: 15. The CDR3 has 18 amino acids. CDR3 in DNA: TGTGCCTGCAATCCTGTACTGGGGGATACAGTACTCACCGATAAACTCATCTTT. Its translation: CACNPVLGDTVLTDKLIF.

About this clone: Only one base separates this from a far larger clonotype, so it likely reflects a read error. In DNA form, the CDR3 reads TGTGCCTGTGACACCGTAGGTGGGGGATTAGACGCCGATAAACTCATCTTT. Amino acids: CACDTVGGGLDADKLIF. This rearrangement joins TRDV2 to TRDJ1, with 8 bases lining up with TRDD3. V lost 0 bases, J lost 3 bases, and 11 bases stayed unmatched. Germline CDR1 GEAIGNYY, CDR2 EKD. CDR3 length equals 17 residues.

This clone was detected a few times. It differs at one base from a far larger clone, so likely a read error. At the DNA level, this CDR3 is encoded by other sequences in the same sample as well. V usage is TRDV2 and J usage is TRDJ1; TRDD3 matches at 7 bases. This CDR3 is built from 18 residues. The germline V gene encodes CDR1 GEAIGNYY and CDR2 EKD. The CDR3 sequence is CACDTVGTGVHPTDKLIF. CDR3 bases: TGTGCCTGCGACACCGTGGGAACTGGGGTACACCCCACCGATAAACTCATCTTT.

This clone was seen a handful of times. This likely traces to a read error, being one base from a far larger clone. This sample also contains other DNA sequences that code for the same CDR3. The gene calls are TRDV2 and TRDJ3; TRDD3 matches at 12 bases. Germline values: CDR1 GEAIGNYY, CDR2 EKD. The CDR3 has 20 residues. Here the CDR3 reads CACDTVLGDTHSWDTRQMFF. The DNA for the CDR3 is TGTGCTTGTGACACCGTACTGGGGGATACTCACTCCTGGGACACCCGACAGATGTTTTTC.

In this sample, this clone turned up a few times. A far larger clone is one base from this, pointing to a likely read error. The CDR3 spells CACDKLGDPDKLIF. The CDR3 nucleotides read TGTGCCTGTGACAAGCTGGGGGACCCCGATAAACTCATCTTT. The V and J genes are TRDV2 and TRDJ1; 8 nucleotides align to TRDD3. With V trimmed by 2 bases and J by 3 bases, 4 bases remained unmatched. The CDR3 has 14 residues. Per the germline V gene, CDR1 is GEAIGNYY and CDR2 is EKD.

This clone is deemed medium-sized. The chain links TRDV2 to TRDJ1, with 13 bases that match TRDD3. The V gene's germline CDR1 is GEAIGNYY and CDR2 EKD. The V segment lost 0 bases and the J segment 1 base; nucleotides outside the gene matches: 16. The CDR3 sequence is 21 residues long. CDR3 sequence: CACDTVGGDLTGGYGTDKLIF. The CDR3 DNA reads as TGTGCCTGTGACACCGTTGGGGGGGACCTTACTGGGGGATACGGCACCGATAAACTCATCTTT.

Details on this clone: This DNA translates differently at residue 6 from the TCRdb protein, which is that of a much larger clone; a read error is likely, and the protein shown is the DNA's own translation. This chain connects TRDV2 to TRDJ1, with 9 positions matching TRDD3. Trimming took 3 bases from V and 0 from J; bases not matched to a gene: 13. Germline CDR1 GEAIGNYY, CDR2 EKD. This CDR3 region has 18 residues. The CDR3 sequence is CACDPQGDTLPHTDKLIF. CDR3 bases: TGTGCCTGTGACCCACAGGGGGATACCCTCCCACACACCGATAAACTCATCTTT.

Note on this clone: TCRdb assigns this DNA the protein of a much larger clone, which departs from its translation at residue 15; this likely reflects a read error, and the protein shown comes from translating the DNA. The rearrangement links TRDV2 to TRDJ1, with 9 positions matching TRDD3. This CDR3 has 19 amino acids. The germline gives CDR1 GEAIGNYY, CDR2 EKD. The V gene end was trimmed by 1 base and the J gene end by 6 bases; junction bases not matched to a gene: 20. CDR3 nucleotides: TGTGCCTGTGACACTCTTCGAGTGGGGGATATTTCTTTAATCAATAAACTCATCTTT. It encodes CACDTLRVGDISLINKLIF.

This clone has a handful of counts. This chain joins TRDV2 and TRDJ1; TRDD3 matches at 10 bases. V lost 3 bases, J lost 2 bases, and 8 bases stayed unmatched. Germline lookup yields CDR1 GEAIGNYY and CDR2 EKD. This CDR3 contains 16 residues. CDR3 loop: CACDALLGDLTDKLIF. CDR3 DNA sequence: TGTGCCTGTGACGCGCTACTGGGGGATTTAACCGATAAACTCATCTTT.

This clone was detected only a few times. Possible read error: a much larger clone is one base away. Other DNA sequences in the same sample also yield this CDR3. This rearrangement joins TRDV2 to TRDJ1; 7 bases line up with TRDD3. Germline assignment: CDR1 GEAIGNYY and CDR2 EKD. V was pared by 1 base and J by 1 base, with 26 bases of the junction left unmatched. CDR3 length: 22 amino acids. The CDR3 DNA sequence: TGTGCCTGTGACACTGTGGGATCTTTGGTGCTGGGGGGCGGGATGGGCACCGATAAACTCATCTTT. Protein sequence: CACDTVGSLVLGGGMGTDKLIF.

The chain couples TRDV2 to TRDJ1; 12 bases align to TRDD3. This CDR3 has 13 amino acids. Germline CDR1 and CDR2: GEAIGNYY and EKD. CDR3 in DNA: TGTTCTGGGGGATACGCTGCTAATGGTAAACTCATCTTT. It is translated as CSGGYAANGKLIF.

This clone qualifies as large. The sample contains more than one DNA sequence encoding this CDR3. This sequence joins TRDV2 and TRDJ1, with 11 positions matching TRDD3. In germline, CDR1 is GEAIGNYY, CDR2 EKD. After removal of 0 bases from V and 8 bases from J, the junction contained 16 bases not matched to a gene. The CDR3 runs to 18 residues. CDR3 protein: CACDTVLPTWGIRPKLIF. In nucleotides, the CDR3 is TGTGCCTGTGACACCGTCCTTCCTACGTGGGGGATACGCCCGAAACTCATCTTT.

The table lists this clone with a few counts. The protein given by TCRdb reflects a much larger clone and differs at residue 15 from this DNA's translation, likely from a read error; the protein shown is the DNA's translation. The chain carries TRDV2 and TRDJ1, with 8 positions matching TRDD3. The CDR3 spans 17 residues. Germline V lookup: CDR1 GEAIGNYY, CDR2 EKD. Trimming took 0 bases from V and 13 from J; bases not matched to a gene: 21. DNA for the CDR3: TGTGCCTGTGACACCGTGGTGGGGGATCAGGAGGGGAAAAGACCCATCTTT. This encodes CACDTVVGDQEGKRPIF.

For this clone: TCRdb attributes to this sequence the protein of a much larger clone, which differs from the DNA translation at residue 8; a read error is likely, and the protein displayed is translated from the DNA. The V gene is TRDV1, the J gene TRDJ1; D is possibly TRDD3 (5 bases). This CDR3 is 17 amino acids long. Germline V gene data show CDR1 as TSWWSYY and CDR2 as QGS. Trimming cost V 3 bases and J 3 bases, with 20 bases left between them. The CDR3 nucleotides read TGTGCTCTTGGGGACACCCTGGAGATACCATTTGCCGATAAACTCATCTTT. Its translation is CALGDTLEIPFADKLIF.

A remark on this clone: TCRdb assigns this DNA the protein of a much larger clone, which departs from its translation at residue 10; this likely reflects a read error, and the protein shown comes from translating the DNA. Here the CDR3 DNA reads TGTGCCTGTGACACCGTACGGGGACTGGTGATACATGGCGATAAACTCATCTTT. This encodes CACDTVRGLVIHGDKLIF. The chain has TRDV2 and TRDJ1; TRDD3 might be the D (5 bases). The CDR3 loop spans 18 amino acids. The germline V and J ends were trimmed by 0 bases and 4 bases, with 23 bases remaining between them. The V gene's germline CDR1 is GEAIGNYY and CDR2 EKD.

With regard to this clone: A far bigger clonotype differs at one base, so this is likely a read error. This specimen includes other DNA sequences encoding the same CDR3. This chain uses TRDV2 with TRDJ1; 8 bases fit TRDD3. Per the germline V gene, CDR1 is GEAIGNYY and CDR2 is EKD. The CDR3 has 16 residues. CDR3 DNA sequence: TGTGCCTGTGACACCCTGGGGGACAGGTACACTGATAAACTCATCTTT. Its translation: CACDTLGDRYTDKLIF.

This clone came up a few times. The protein TCRdb lists belongs to a much larger clone and differs from this DNA's translation at residue 7, which points to a read error; the protein shown is made from the DNA. The V call is TRDV2, the J call TRDJ1; 8 nucleotides agree with TRDD3. Germline V lookup: CDR1 GEAIGNYY, CDR2 EKD. This CDR3 spans 17 amino acids. V shed 1 base, J shed 0 bases, and the junction held 9 bases outside the gene matches. The chain's CDR3 is CACDTLRDTSNTDKLIF. Here the CDR3 DNA reads TGTGCCTGTGACACATTGAGGGATACGTCTAACACCGATAAACTCATCTTT.

This clone has a handful of counts. TCRdb's entry gives the protein of a much larger clone, which mismatches this DNA's translation at residue 14, likely from a read error; the protein reported here is translated from the DNA. The CDR3 region has the DNA TGTGCTCTTGGGGAAATCCCTACCCTACTGCTAGCTTTGGCAGCACAACTCTTCTTT. As protein: CALGEIPTLLLALAAQLFF. The V gene is TRDV1, the J gene TRDJ2; weak D call: TRDD2 (5 bases). The germline gives CDR1 TSWWSYY, CDR2 QGS. This CDR3 is built from 19 residues.

In its sample, this clone was seen a few times. One base away lies a much larger clone, so this may be a sequencing read error. Other DNA sequences in this specimen translate into the identical CDR3. The J gene is TRDJ3, the V gene TRDV2; 12 bases map to TRDD3. CDR3 length: 21 amino acids. CDR1 is GEAIGNYY and CDR2 is EKD in the germline V gene. Trimming took 0 bases from V and 4 from J; bases not matched to a gene: 12. This CDR3 is CACDTVVLGDTRTWDTRQMFF. The CDR3 DNA reads TGTGCCTGTGACACCGTAGTACTGGGGGATACCCGAACGTGGGACACCCGACAGATGTTTTTC.

On this clone itself: The mismatch at residue 14 between this DNA's translation and the TCRdb protein of a much larger clone likely reflects a read error; the protein shown is translated from the DNA. The chain combines TRDV3 with TRDJ1; D remains ambiguous. From germline, CDR1 is TVYSNPD and CDR2 GDNSRS (reference sequence). The CDR3 has 16 amino acids. This chain's CDR3 is CAFVLGSDGPTDKPIF. DNA for the CDR3: TGTGCCTTTGTACTAGGATCGGACGGGCCCACCGATAAACCCATCTTT.

This clone was observed a handful of times. This chain uses TRDV2 with TRDJ1; a possible D gene is TRDD3 (5 bases). The germline V and J ends were trimmed by 0 bases and 1 base, with 14 bases remaining between them. Germline loops: CDR1 GEAIGNYY, CDR2 EKD. The CDR3 extends over 16 amino acids. The CDR3 reads CACDTIGARSTDKLIF. Here the CDR3 DNA reads TGTGCCTGTGACACCATTGGGGCCCGGTCCACCGATAAACTCATCTTT.

This clone is labeled as large. Other DNA variants within this sample encode the same CDR3. V usage is TRDV2 and J usage is TRDJ1; D perhaps matches TRDD3 (5 bases). V lost 0 bases, J lost 6 bases, and 16 bases lay in between. CDR1 and CDR2 (germline): GEAIGNYY, EKD. The CDR3 is 15 residues long. CDR3: CACDTVGEEGNKLIF. The DNA for the CDR3 is TGTGCCTGTGACACCGTCGGGGAAGAAGGAAATAAACTCATCTTT.

This clone counts as medium-sized (0.01 to 0.1%). The CDR3 sequence is CAFPLTGGTYTDKLIF. For the CDR3, the DNA is TGTGCCTTCCCGCTTACTGGGGGAACGTACACCGATAAACTCATCTTT. The rearrangement links TRDV3 to TRDJ1, with 9 nucleotides matching TRDD3. Germline CDR1 and CDR2: TVYSNPD and GDNSRS (reference sequence). The CDR3 covers 16 residues. V dropped 3 bases and J dropped 0; count of bases not matched to a gene: 11. Variable domain in full (rest from reference TRDV3 and TRDJ1): CDKVTQSSPDQTVASGSEVVLLCTYDTVYSNPDLFWYRIRPDYSFQFVFYGDNSRSEGADFTQGRFSVKHILTQKAFHLVISPVRTEDSATYYCAFPLTGGTYTDKLIFGKGTRVTVEP.

In its sample, this clone was seen a few times. A much larger clone differs by one base, so this may be a read error. The same CDR3 is also encoded by other DNA sequences in this sample. The chain carries TRDV2 and TRDJ1; D is ambiguous. The length of the CDR3 is 15 residues. Germline V gives CDR1 GEAIGNYY, CDR2 EKD. The chain's CDR3 is CACDTLVSSTDKLIF. CDR3 bases: TGTGCCTGTGACACCCTCGTCAGTTCCACCGATAAACTTATCTTT.

Note on this clone: Given a far larger clone just one base away, this is likely a sequencing read error. Different DNA sequences within this sample yield the same CDR3. The chain links TRDV2 to TRDJ1; 10 nucleotides align to TRDD3. Germline assignment: CDR1 GEAIGNYY and CDR2 EKD. The CDR3 sequence is 18 residues long. The J segment lost 3 bases and the V segment lost 3 bases, leaving 15 bases of the junction unmatched. The CDR3 nucleotides read TGTGCCTGTGACCCTCTCCTGACGGGGGATACGCGGGCCGATAAACTCATCTTT. Amino acids: CACDPLLTGDTRADKLIF.

This clone has more than one count but fewer than ten. V gene TRDV2 combines with J gene TRDJ1, with 12 positions matching TRDD3. The germline V gene has CDR1 GEAIGNYY and CDR2 EKD. The CDR3 loop spans 19 amino acids. Trimming cost V 3 bases and J 0 bases; bases outside gene matches: 13. The CDR3 DNA sequence: TGTGCCTGTGACTCGGTACTGGGGGATACCCTCCCACACACCGATAAACTCATCTTT. It encodes CACDSVLGDTLPHTDKLIF.

In regard to this clone: This is likely an artifact of a read error, given a far larger clone one base away. The chain is built from TRDV2 and TRDJ1, with TRDD3 matching 10 bases. With 3 bases clipped from V and 4 bases from J, the junction kept 22 bases outside the gene matches. The CDR3 has 20 residues. Germline values: CDR1 GEAIGNYY, CDR2 EKD. In DNA, the CDR3 is TGTGCCTGTGACCCTGGCCTGGGGGATAGGATTCCCCCCACACGCGATAAACTCATCTTT. Translated, it gives CACDPGLGDRIPPTRDKLIF.

In this sample, this clone turned up a few times. The protein recorded in TCRdb matches a much larger clone and deviates from this DNA's translation at residue 8, suggesting a read error; the protein here is obtained by translating the DNA. The CDR3 here is CACDMVGGKYTDKLIF. The CDR3 DNA reads TGTGCCTGTGACATGGTGGGGGGCAAATACACCGATAAACTCATCTTT. The genes are TRDV2 and TRDJ1, with D perhaps matching TRDD3 (6 bases). Trimming cost V 2 bases and J 0 bases, with 15 bases left between them. The CDR3 spans 16 residues. From germline, CDR1 is GEAIGNYY and CDR2 EKD.